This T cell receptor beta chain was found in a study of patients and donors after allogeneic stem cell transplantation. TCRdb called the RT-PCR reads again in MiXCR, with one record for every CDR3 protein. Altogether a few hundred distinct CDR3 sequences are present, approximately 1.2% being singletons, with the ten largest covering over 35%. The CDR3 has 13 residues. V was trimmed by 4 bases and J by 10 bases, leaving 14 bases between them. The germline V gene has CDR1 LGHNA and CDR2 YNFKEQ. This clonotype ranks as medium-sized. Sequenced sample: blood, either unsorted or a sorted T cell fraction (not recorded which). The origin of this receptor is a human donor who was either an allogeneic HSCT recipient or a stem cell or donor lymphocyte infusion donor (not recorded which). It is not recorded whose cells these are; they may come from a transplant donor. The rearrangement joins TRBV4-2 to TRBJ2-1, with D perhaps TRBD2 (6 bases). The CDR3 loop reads CASSLEVREEQFF. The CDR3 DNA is TGTGCCAGCAGCCTAGAGGTGCGGGAAGAGCAGTTCTTC.